The clone carrying this TCR beta chain was detected ten times or more. Antigen: not known. This record belongs to a study of post-analysis software for immune sequencing data. Overall study results and limits: TRBV5-6, TRBV5-1 and TRBV20-1 were among several TRBV segments more frequent in patients than controls.

The CDR3 runs to 17 residues. Per the germline V gene, CDR1 is SGDLS and CDR2 is YYNGEE. J lost 4 bases, V lost 2 bases, and 8 bases had no gene match. The TCR beta cDNA libraries contained unique molecular identifiers. TCRdb called the PCR reads again in MiXCR, with one record for every CDR3 protein. The sample lists 250,000 to 300,000 distinct CDR3 sequences; about 40% were seen once. The sample consisted of blood. This TCR was sampled from a girl aged 5 to 17 with multiple sclerosis. The rearrangement links TRBV9 to TRBJ2-1; 11 positions agree with TRBD2. The chain's CDR3 is CASSVTPGLAVYNEQFF. The CDR3 DNA reads as TGTGCCAGCAGCGTGACCCCGGGACTAGCGGTATACAATGAGCAGTTCTTC. Variable domain in full (rest from reference TRBV9 and TRBJ2-1): DSGVTQTPKHLITATGQRVTLRCSPRSGDLSVYWYQQSLDQGLQFLIQYYNGEERAKGNILERFSAQQFPDLHSELNLSSLELGDSALYFCASSVTPGLAVYNEQFFGPGTRLTVL.